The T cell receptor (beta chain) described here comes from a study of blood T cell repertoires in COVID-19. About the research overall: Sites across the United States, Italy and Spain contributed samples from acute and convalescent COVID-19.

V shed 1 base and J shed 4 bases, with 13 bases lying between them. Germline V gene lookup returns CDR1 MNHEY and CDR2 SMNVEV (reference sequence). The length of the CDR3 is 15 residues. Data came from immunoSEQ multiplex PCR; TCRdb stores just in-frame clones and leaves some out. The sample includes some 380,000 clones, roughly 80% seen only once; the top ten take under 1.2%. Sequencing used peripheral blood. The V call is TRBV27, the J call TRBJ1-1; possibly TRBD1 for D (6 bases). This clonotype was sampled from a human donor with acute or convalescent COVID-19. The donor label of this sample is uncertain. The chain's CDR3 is CASSLYLGAGTEAFF. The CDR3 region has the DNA TGTGCCAGCAGTTTATATCTGGGGGCAGGCACTGAAGCTTTCTTT.